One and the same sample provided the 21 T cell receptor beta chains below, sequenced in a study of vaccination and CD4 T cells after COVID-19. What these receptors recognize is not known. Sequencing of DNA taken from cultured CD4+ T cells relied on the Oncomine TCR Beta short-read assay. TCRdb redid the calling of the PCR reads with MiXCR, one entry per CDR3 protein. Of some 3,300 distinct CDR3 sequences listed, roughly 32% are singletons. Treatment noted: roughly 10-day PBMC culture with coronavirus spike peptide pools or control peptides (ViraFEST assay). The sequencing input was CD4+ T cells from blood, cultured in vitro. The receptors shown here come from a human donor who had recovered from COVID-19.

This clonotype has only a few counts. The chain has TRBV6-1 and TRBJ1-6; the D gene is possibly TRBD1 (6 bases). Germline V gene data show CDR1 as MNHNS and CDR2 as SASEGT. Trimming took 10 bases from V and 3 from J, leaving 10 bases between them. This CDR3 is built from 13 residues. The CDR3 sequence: CATGQSYNSPLHF. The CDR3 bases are TGTGCCACCGGACAGAGCTATAATTCACCCCTCCACTTT.

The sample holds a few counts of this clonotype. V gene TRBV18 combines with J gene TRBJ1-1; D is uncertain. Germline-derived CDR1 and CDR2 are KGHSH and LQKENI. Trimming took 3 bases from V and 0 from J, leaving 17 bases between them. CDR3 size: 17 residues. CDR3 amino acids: CASSPRAAIPLNTEAFF. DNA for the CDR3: TGTGCCAGCTCACCCCGGGCCGCCATACCCCTGAACACTGAAGCTTTCTTT.

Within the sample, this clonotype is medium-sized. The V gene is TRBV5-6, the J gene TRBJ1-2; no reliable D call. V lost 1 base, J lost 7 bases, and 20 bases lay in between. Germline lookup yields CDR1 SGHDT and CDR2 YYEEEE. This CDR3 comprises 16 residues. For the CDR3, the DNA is TGTGCCAGCAGCTTGAGCCCGGTCGGTGCGGGGATTGGCTACACCTTC. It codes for CASSLSPVGAGIGYTF.

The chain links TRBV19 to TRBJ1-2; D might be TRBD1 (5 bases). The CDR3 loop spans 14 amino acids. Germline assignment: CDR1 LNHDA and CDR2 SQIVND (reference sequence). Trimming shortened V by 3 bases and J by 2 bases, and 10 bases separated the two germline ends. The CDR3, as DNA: TGTGCCAGTAGTATCCAGCAGGGAAACTATGGCTACACCTTC. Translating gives CASSIQQGNYGYTF.

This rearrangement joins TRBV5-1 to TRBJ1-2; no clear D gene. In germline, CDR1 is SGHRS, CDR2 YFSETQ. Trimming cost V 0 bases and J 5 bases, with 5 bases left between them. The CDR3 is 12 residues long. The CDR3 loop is CASSLAGYGYTF. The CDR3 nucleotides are TGCGCCAGCAGCTTGGCCGGATATGGCTACACCTTC.

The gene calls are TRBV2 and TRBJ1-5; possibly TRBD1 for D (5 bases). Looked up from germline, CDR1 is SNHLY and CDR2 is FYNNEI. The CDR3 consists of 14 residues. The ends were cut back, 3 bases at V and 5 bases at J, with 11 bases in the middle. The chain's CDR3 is CASSEGVRDQPQHF. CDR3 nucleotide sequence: TGTGCCAGCAGTGAGGGGGTCAGGGATCAGCCCCAGCATTTT.

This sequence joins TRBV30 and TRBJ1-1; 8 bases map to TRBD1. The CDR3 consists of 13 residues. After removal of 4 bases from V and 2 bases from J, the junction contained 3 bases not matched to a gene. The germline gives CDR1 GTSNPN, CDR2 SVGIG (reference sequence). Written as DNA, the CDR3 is TGTGCCTGGACAGGGGGCTACAACACTGAAGCTTTCTTT. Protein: CAWTGGYNTEAFF.

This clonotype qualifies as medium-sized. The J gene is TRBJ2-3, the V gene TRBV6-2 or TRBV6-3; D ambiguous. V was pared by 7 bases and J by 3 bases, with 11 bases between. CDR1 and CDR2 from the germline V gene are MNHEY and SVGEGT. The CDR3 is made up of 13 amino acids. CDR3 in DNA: TGTGCCAGCAAAGACTGGGGAACAGATACGCAGTATTTT. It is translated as CASKDWGTDTQYF.

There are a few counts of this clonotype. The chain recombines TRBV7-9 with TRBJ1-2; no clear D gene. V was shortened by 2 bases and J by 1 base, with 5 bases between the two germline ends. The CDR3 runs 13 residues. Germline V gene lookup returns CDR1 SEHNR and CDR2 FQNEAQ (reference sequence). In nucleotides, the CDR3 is TGTGCCAGCAGCTTACAGGATAACTATGGCTACACCTTC. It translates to CASSLQDNYGYTF.

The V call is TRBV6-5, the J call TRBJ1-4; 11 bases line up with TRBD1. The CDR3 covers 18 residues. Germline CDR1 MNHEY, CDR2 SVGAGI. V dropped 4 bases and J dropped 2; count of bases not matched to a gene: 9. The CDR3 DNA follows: TGTGCCAGCAGTTTCCGGACAGGGGGCATAGAGACTAATGAAAAACTGTTTTTT. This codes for CASSFRTGGIETNEKLFF.

Here the CDR3 reads CASSPRPGGGTDTQYF. As DNA, the CDR3 is TGTGCCAGCAGCCCCCGACCCGGCGGGGGGACAGATACGCAGTATTTT. The chain combines TRBV9 with TRBJ2-3; 8 bases fit TRBD2. Trimming took 4 bases from V and 3 from J; bases not matched to a gene: 10. The CDR3 has 16 residues. CDR1 and CDR2 (germline): SGDLS, YYNGEE.

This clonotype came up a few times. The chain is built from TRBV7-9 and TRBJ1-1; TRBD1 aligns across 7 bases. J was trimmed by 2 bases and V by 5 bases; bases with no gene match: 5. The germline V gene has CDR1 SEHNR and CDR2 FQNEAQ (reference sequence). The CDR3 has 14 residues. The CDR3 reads CASSLQGTNTEAFF. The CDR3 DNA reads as TGTGCCAGCAGCCTACAGGGGACCAACACTGAAGCTTTCTTT.

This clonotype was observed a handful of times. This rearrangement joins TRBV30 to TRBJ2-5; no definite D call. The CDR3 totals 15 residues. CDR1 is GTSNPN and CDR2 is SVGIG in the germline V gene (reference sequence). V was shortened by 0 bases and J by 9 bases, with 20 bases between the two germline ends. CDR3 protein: CAWSVGGTSIRAQYF. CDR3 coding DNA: TGTGCCTGGAGTGTAGGTGGCACGTCCATAAGGGCCCAGTACTTC.

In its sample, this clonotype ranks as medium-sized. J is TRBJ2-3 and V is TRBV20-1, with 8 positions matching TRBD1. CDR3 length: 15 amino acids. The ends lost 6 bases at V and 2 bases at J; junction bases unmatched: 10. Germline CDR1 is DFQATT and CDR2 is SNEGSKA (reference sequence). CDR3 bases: TGCAGTGCCCTATCCAGGACAGGGCTCACAGATACGCAGTATTTT. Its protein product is CSALSRTGLTDTQYF.

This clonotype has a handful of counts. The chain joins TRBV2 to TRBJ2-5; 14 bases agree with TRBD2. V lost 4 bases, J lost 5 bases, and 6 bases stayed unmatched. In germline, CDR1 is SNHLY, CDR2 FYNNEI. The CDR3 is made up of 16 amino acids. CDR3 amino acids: CASSVTSGGAGETQYF. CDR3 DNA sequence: TGTGCCAGCAGTGTGACTAGCGGGGGGGCAGGGGAGACCCAGTACTTC.

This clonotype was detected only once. The CDR3 is CASSLDGGLEAFF. The DNA for the CDR3 is TGTGCCAGCAGCTTAGATGGGGGTCTTGAAGCTTTCTTT. This chain joins TRBV7-9 and TRBJ1-1; possible D gene TRBD1, 5 bases. Germline CDR1 SEHNR, CDR2 FQNEAQ (reference sequence). With 1 base removed from V and 7 bases from J, the gap between germline ends came to 10 bases. The CDR3 consists of 13 residues.

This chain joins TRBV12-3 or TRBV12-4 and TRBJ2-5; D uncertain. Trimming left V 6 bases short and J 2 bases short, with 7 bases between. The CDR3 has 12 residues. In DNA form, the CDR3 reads TGTGCCAGCAGCCCAACGCAAGAGACCCAGTACTTC. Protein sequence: CASSPTQETQYF.

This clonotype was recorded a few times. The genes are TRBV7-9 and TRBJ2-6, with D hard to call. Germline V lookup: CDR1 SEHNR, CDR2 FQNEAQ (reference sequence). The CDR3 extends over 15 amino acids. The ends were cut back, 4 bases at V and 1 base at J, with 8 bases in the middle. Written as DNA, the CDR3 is TGTGCCAGCAGCTACGACACTTCTGGGGCCAACGTCCTGACTTTC. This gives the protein CASSYDTSGANVLTF.

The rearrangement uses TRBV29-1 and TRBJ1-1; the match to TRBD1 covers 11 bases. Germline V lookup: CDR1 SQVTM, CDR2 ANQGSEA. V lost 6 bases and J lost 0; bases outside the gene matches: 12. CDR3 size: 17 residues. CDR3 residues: CSVRAGTGGGMNTEAFF. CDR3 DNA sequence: TGCAGCGTCAGAGCCGGGACAGGGGGTGGCATGAACACTGAAGCTTTCTTT.

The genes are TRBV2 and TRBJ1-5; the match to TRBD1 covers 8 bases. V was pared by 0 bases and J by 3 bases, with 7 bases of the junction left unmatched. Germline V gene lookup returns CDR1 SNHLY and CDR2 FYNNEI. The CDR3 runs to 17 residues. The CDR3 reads CASSEAADRGYNQPQHF. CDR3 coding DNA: TGTGCCAGCAGTGAAGCGGCCGACAGGGGTTACAATCAGCCCCAGCATTTT. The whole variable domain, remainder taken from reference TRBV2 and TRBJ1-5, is EPEVTQTPSHQVTQMGQEVILRCVPISNHLYFYWYRQILGQKVEFLVSFYNNEISEKSEIFDDQFSVERPDGSNFTLKIRSTKLEDSAMYFCASSEAADRGYNQPQHFGDGTRLSIL.

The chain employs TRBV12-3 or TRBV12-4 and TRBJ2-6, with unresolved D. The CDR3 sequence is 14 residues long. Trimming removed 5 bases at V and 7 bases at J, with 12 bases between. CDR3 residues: CASSLTRAANVLTF. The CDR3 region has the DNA TGTGCCAGCAGTCTCACAAGGGCCGCCAACGTCCTGACTTTC.